This T cell receptor beta chain was retrieved from a study of T cells after somatic rescue of genetic block. Here immunoSEQ multiplex PCR was the method, and the copy in TCRdb shows in-frame clones only, minus some. Of fewer than 150,000 clones listed, about 89% are singletons. Germline CDR1 is ENHRY and CDR2 is SYGVKD. Trimming cost V 5 bases and J 0 bases; bases outside gene matches: 10. The CDR3 covers 18 residues. This TCR came from a young woman. The sequenced material came from peripheral blood mononuclear cells (PBMCs). The genes are TRBV10-3 and TRBJ1-5; 10 bases are a match to TRBD1. The CDR3 is CAISPSPGTGASNQPQHF. Written as DNA, the CDR3 is TGTGCCATCAGTCCATCCCCGGGGACAGGGGCTAGCAATCAGCCCCAGCATTTT.